This is a list of T cell receptor beta chains from one sample in a study of cytomegalovirus exposure and HLA in healthy donors. Measured with immunoSEQ multiplex PCR; TCRdb has only the in-frame clones, and not every one. The repertoire includes 70,000 to 95,000 clones, 80% of them detected once, and roughly 2% sits in the top ten. The material sequenced was PBMCs. These receptors were obtained from a man aged 18 to 29 in good health and CMV-seronegative. Each CDR3 is given without its conserved first and last residue.

CDR3: ASSSEELSTDTQY
V: TRBV5-1

CDR3: ASSDSVKIP
V: TRBV6-1

CDR3: AISVGTGGNYGYT
V: TRBV10-3

CDR3: ASSPDRGKATNEKLF
V: TRBV19

CDR3: ASSSDRGEQY
V: TRBV5-4

CDR3: ASSGRKSSTDTQY
V: TRBV7-8

CDR3: ASSKGLAGNLQETQY
V: TRBV5-6

CDR3: ASRTKIDSPLH
V: TRBV2

CDR3: ASSEGLQETQY
V: TRBV19

CDR3: ASTGTGQETQY
V: TRBV10-2

CDR3: ASRRGTYNEQF
V: TRBV6-5

CDR3: ASSPGQGSGNTIY
V: TRBV18

CDR3: ASSRGRDEAF
V: TRBV6-5

CDR3: ASALQGVRREQY
V: TRBV27

CDR3: ASSPGIGTDKANQPQH
V: TRBV18

CDR3: ASSATVSGNTIY
V: TRBV25-1

CDR3: ASSTPGGFSGNTIY
V: TRBV6-6

CDR3: ASSLTDRGVNEQY
V: TRBV7-6

CDR3: ASRTGNYGYT
V: TRBV10-2

CDR3: ASSVRVVGTTNVLT
V: TRBV7-8

CDR3: ASGENTDTQY
V: TRBV27

CDR3: ASSPGREDGYT
V: TRBV4-1

CDR3: ASSEYRVATGELF
V: TRBV6-1

CDR3: ASSPGTGVTEAF
V: TRBV19

CDR3: ASSLEIGWKVNTEAF
V: TRBV7-9

CDR3: SAPDREKLF
V: TRBV20-1

CDR3: ASSLGGNTEAF
V: TRBV5-1

CDR3: ASSVDLADITDTQY
V: TRBV9

CDR3: ASSFKRTSGGTDTQY
V: TRBV7-2

CDR3: ASSFTVNTEAF
V: TRBV5-1

CDR3: ASSLGLGETQY
V: TRBV11-2

CDR3: ASSQESISGGAYNEQF
V: TRBV4-2

CDR3: ASSSGGSRGLAGGREQY
V: TRBV5-4

CDR3: ASSASGTRFNEQF
V: TRBV28

CDR3: ASSSVLGAQGYT
V: TRBV27

CDR3: ASSLWLQVGYT
V: TRBV5-4

CDR3: ASSLQGAQPQH
V: TRBV6-5

CDR3: ASIQGKHSDEQY
V: TRBV2

CDR3: ASSQPPGMLISGANVLT
V: TRBV4-1

CDR3: ASEGLAGNEQF
V: TRBV5-6